This T cell receptor (beta chain) was sequenced during a study of blood T cell repertoires in COVID-19 (TCRdb year 2020). About the full investigation: Samples covering the acute and convalescent phases of COVID-19 were provided by collaborators in the United States, Italy and Spain. Deeply sampled blood TCRbeta repertoires from subjects exposed to, actively infected with, or recovered from COVID-19 were included in the dataset. A de-identified subject ID, COVID-19 status, age in years and sex were almost always included in the sample metadata. Samples came from the ongoing ImmuneRACE study (first 160 participants) plus 1,254 subjects from 6 global collaborators. Where available, HLA class I and class II types were taken from metadata supplied by the sample provider and were not determined by assay-based typing. The repertoires were released in a freely available public database intended as a resource for research on the immune response to SARS-CoV-2. The material from the prospective study consisted of cDNA or gDNA derived from T cells, B-cell-depleted T cells, or PBMCs.

CDR1 and CDR2 are read off the germline V gene as SNHLY and FYNNEI. The germline ends are 22 bases apart after V is trimmed by 7 bases and J by 4 bases. Including the terminal cysteine and phenylalanine, the CDR3 comprises 16 residues. Solely the CDR3 DNA is kept, with 48 bases framed from the first base. As to this clone: The antigen it binds to is not known. Base qualities are missing; no much larger clone stands one base away.

TCRbeta CDR3 regions were amplified from genomic DNA using the immunoSEQ Assay, a bias-controlled multiplex PCR. On the study's bioinformatics: Nucleated cell counts per sample were estimated from amplification of reference gene primers within the assay. To quantify the absolute abundance of each unique TCRbeta CDR3 rearrangement, sequence reads were collapsed and filtered. For each sample, productive Simpson clonality was calculated as the square root of Simpson's diversity index over productive rearrangements. Imported from immuneACCESS, the table was reduced by TCRdb to in-frame sequences with V and J called. These copies leave out some clones; in studies compared against another copy, an unresolved V gene accounts for under half, and the cause of the remainder is not known. That table gives V, J and clone size, and the DNA gave D and trimming. The sample contains 250,000 to 300,000 clones, more than 75% of them found a single time. Under 7% of the sample goes to the ten largest clones.

Participants in the prospective study were enrolled through a virtual design, were aged 18 to 89 years, and lived in 20 to 30 United States geographic areas. In the prospective study, participants were assigned to cohorts based on the clinical history participants reported in a screening survey and a study questionnaire. A participant counted as exposed if, within 2 weeks of entering the study, that participant had been in contact with someone who had a PCR-confirmed or clinician-diagnosed COVID-19 case. In the prospective study, mobile phlebotomists collected whole blood, serum and a nasopharyngeal or oropharyngeal swab from each participant. Additional blood draws and questionnaires over a 2-month period could optionally be provided by prospective study participants. Before DNA extraction, blood samples from the prospective study were shipped at room temperature or frozen. Overall study outcomes, separate from this receptor: The amount of clinical and demographic metadata varied by source and participant and was provided uncurated.

The rearrangement joined TRBV2 to TRBJ1-2, with a weak D call of TRBD1 (6 bases match). This sequence was found in a woman in her fifties or sixties who had been exposed to COVID-19. Specimen: PBMCs or T cells enriched from blood (not recorded which). The nucleotides read TGTGCCAGCACCCGGCAGGGGAGCTTGGGGGTCTATGGCTACACCTTC. Translated, this gives CASTRQGSLGVYGYTF.